A single sample gave rise to the 27 T cell receptor beta chains below, sequenced in a study of CD8 T cells in ankylosing spondylitis. Using its own MiXCR run on the 5' RACE reads, TCRdb lists one record per CDR3 protein. The data contain some 250,000 distinct CDR3 sequences, roughly a quarter of them singletons. Material: blood, either unsorted or a sorted T cell fraction (not recorded which). The receptors come from a male donor with ankylosing spondylitis or in good health (not recorded which).

The chain employs TRBV20-1 and TRBJ2-3; TRBD2 aligns across 8 bases. The germline V gene encodes CDR1 DFQATT and CDR2 SNEGSKA (reference sequence). V was clipped by 6 bases and J by 2 bases; unmatched bases: 10. The CDR3 has 15 amino acids. In DNA form, the CDR3 reads TGCAGTGCCAGCCCGGGACTAGGGTACACAGATACGCAGTATTTT. Translating gives CSASPGLGYTDTQYF.

This rearrangement joins TRBV20-1 to TRBJ2-3; 11 positions match TRBD2. V dropped 3 bases and J dropped 9; count of bases not matched to a gene: 8. Germline values: CDR1 DFQATT, CDR2 SNEGSKA (reference sequence). This CDR3 region has 14 residues. The chain's CDR3 is CSARTSGVTITQYF. In DNA, the CDR3 is TGCAGTGCTAGGACTAGCGGGGTTACGATAACGCAGTATTTT.

The sample holds many counts of this clonotype. The rearrangement uses TRBV6-2 or TRBV6-3 and TRBJ2-5; no definite D call. V shed 6 bases and J shed 9 bases, with 17 bases lying between them. Germline assignment: CDR1 MNHEY and CDR2 SVGEGT. The CDR3 has 13 residues. CDR3 DNA sequence: TGTGCCAGCAGCTCCATTTTTTTCGGTGCCCAGTACTTC. This gives the protein CASSSIFFGAQYF.

V and J are TRBV20-1 and TRBJ2-1; D perhaps matches TRBD1 (5 bases). Germline CDR1 is DFQATT and CDR2 is SNEGSKA (reference sequence). This CDR3 comprises 15 residues. V was shortened by 6 bases and J by 0 bases, with 15 bases between the two germline ends. The CDR3 reads CSAPARTISYNEQFF. The CDR3 coding sequence is TGCAGTGCCCCGGCTAGGACAATCTCCTACAATGAGCAGTTCTTC.

The genes are TRBV20-1 and TRBJ2-5; 8 nucleotides align to TRBD2. The CDR3 length is 13 residues. Germline-derived CDR1 and CDR2 are DFQATT and SNEGSKA (reference sequence). The chain's CDR3 is CNAGGGTQETQYF. CDR3 in DNA: TGCAACGCCGGGGGGGGCACCCAAGAGACCCAGTACTTC.

Many counts were recorded for this clonotype. The rearrangement uses TRBV29-1 and TRBJ2-3, with a tentative D call TRBD1 (6 bases). Trimming left V 6 bases short and J 4 bases short, with 11 bases between. Germline assignment: CDR1 SQVTM and CDR2 ANQGSEA. This CDR3 region has 12 residues. The DNA for the CDR3 is TGCAGCGTCTCAGAGGGGGCAGATACGCAGTATTTT. Translation gives CSVSEGADTQYF.

The CDR3 nucleotides are TGCAGTGCTAGGGACCTGGGGGACTTGCCGAACACCGGGGAGCTGTTTTTT. Translating gives CSARDLGDLPNTGELFF. This chain uses TRBV20-1 with TRBJ2-2; maybe TRBD2 (6 bases). V was clipped by 3 bases and J by 0 bases, with 17 bases between them. Germline-derived CDR1 and CDR2 are DFQATT and SNEGSKA (reference sequence). The CDR3 has 17 amino acids.

As regards this clonotype: The junction and the germline gene differ at one end; a read error may be behind it. V gene TRBV6-1 combines with J gene TRBJ2-1; a possible D gene is TRBD2 (5 bases). CDR1 MNHNS and CDR2 SASEGT come from the germline V gene. The CDR3 contains 12 residues. This CDR3 reads CASSDPSGKQSF. In DNA, the CDR3 is TGTGCCAGCAGTGATCCCTCGGGAAAGCAGTCCTTC.

The chain employs TRBV2 and TRBJ2-5; weak D call: TRBD1 (6 bases). CDR1 is SNHLY, CDR2 FYNNEI, per germline. The CDR3 extends over 13 amino acids. Trimming cost V 6 bases and J 2 bases, with 10 bases left between them. DNA of the CDR3: TGTGCCAGCAGCGGGACATATCAAGAGACCCAGTACTTC. Encoded protein: CASSGTYQETQYF. Filled out from reference TRBV2 and TRBJ2-5, the complete variable domain reads EPEVTQTPSHQVTQMGQEVILRCVPISNHLYFYWYRQILGQKVEFLVSFYNNEISEKSEIFDDQFSVERPDGSNFTLKIRSTKLEDSAMYFCASSGTYQETQYFGPGTRLLVL.

To note about this clonotype: The germline gene is not matched at one end of the junction; a read error may be the cause. The V gene is TRBV20-1, the J gene TRBJ1-5, with no clear D. Germline V gives CDR1 DFQATT, CDR2 SNEGSKA (reference sequence). CDR3 length: 14 residues. In nucleotides, the CDR3 is TGCAGTGCTAGAGATCCTTTGCCCAATCGGCCCCAGCATTTT. Translating it yields CSARDPLPNRPQHF.

This rearrangement joins TRBV10-3 to TRBJ2-5; 9 bases line up with TRBD2. Trimming took 6 bases from V and 4 from J; bases not matched to a gene: 9. The CDR3 has 15 amino acids. Germline lookup yields CDR1 ENHRY and CDR2 SYGVKD. The CDR3 sequence: CAISPRTSVGETQYF. CDR3 nucleotide sequence: TGTGCCATCAGCCCCCGGACTAGCGTAGGAGAGACCCAGTACTTC.

This clonotype occurred many times. The chain couples TRBV29-1 to TRBJ1-2; TRBD1 agrees at 10 bases. Per germline, CDR1 SQVTM and CDR2 ANQGSEA. The CDR3 is 12 residues long. J lost 7 bases, V lost 5 bases, and 4 bases had no gene match. The CDR3 DNA follows: TGCAGCGTTACCGACAGGGGGCTTGGCTACACCTTC. It specifies CSVTDRGLGYTF.

The chain links TRBV6-1 to TRBJ2-7; D may be TRBD1 or TRBD2 (5 bases each). CDR3 size: 16 residues. Trimming shortened V by 6 bases and J by 7 bases, and 25 bases separated the two germline ends. The germline gives CDR1 MNHNS, CDR2 SASEGT. The CDR3 bases are TGTGCCAGCAGCCCTATTCGGGGCAGGGAGAGTGGTGAGCAGTACTTC. Amino acids: CASSPIRGRESGEQYF.

The chain employs TRBV3-1 and TRBJ1-2, with 7 nucleotides matching TRBD1. The CDR3 runs to 15 residues. Germline CDR1 and CDR2: LGHDT and YNNKEL (reference sequence). V lost 4 bases and J lost 2; bases outside the gene matches: 7. The CDR3 DNA follows: TGTGCCAGCAGCCCCCGGGGGGGACAGAACTATGGCTACACCTTC. Amino acids: CASSPRGGQNYGYTF.

This sequence joins TRBV10-3 and TRBJ2-7, with 9 bases lining up with TRBD1. Unmatched junction bases numbered 8, after V lost 2 bases and J lost 3 bases. Germline CDR1 reads ENHRY; CDR2 reads SYGVKD. The CDR3 consists of 16 residues. CDR3: CAISEKPPGQGYEQYF. DNA for the CDR3: TGTGCCATCAGTGAGAAACCCCCGGGACAGGGCTACGAGCAGTACTTC.

The V gene is TRBV20-1, the J gene TRBJ1-2, with 8 nucleotides matching TRBD1. The V gene's germline CDR1 is DFQATT and CDR2 SNEGSKA (reference sequence). V shed 6 bases and J 7 bases; nucleotides not matched to a gene: 16. The CDR3 totals 15 residues. Here the CDR3 reads CSARPPRQGISGYTF. The CDR3 region has the DNA TGCAGTGCCCGACCACCGAGACAGGGGATTAGTGGCTACACCTTC.

The rearrangement joins TRBV12-3 or TRBV12-4 to TRBJ2-7; weak D call: TRBD1 (5 bases). The CDR3 is 15 amino acids. Between the trimmed V and J ends, which lost 6 bases and 3 bases, there was a span of 18 bases. CDR3 amino acids: CASRGPRQFFYEQYF. CDR3 bases: TGTGCCAGCAGGGGCCCCCGACAGTTCTTCTACGAGCAGTACTTC.

This clonotype was recorded a few times. This chain uses TRBV20-1 with TRBJ1-2, with D unclear. The CDR3 loop spans 13 amino acids. Looked up from germline, CDR1 is DFQATT and CDR2 is SNEGSKA (reference sequence). V was cut by 1 base and J by 4 bases, with 10 bases left in between. CDR3 region: CSARVTFGYGYTF. The CDR3 coding sequence is TGCAGTGCTAGAGTAACCTTTGGCTATGGCTACACCTTC.

The chain's CDR3 is CSAFSGTRTDTQYF. The CDR3 coding sequence is TGCAGTGCTTTCTCCGGGACTCGCACAGATACGCAGTATTTT. The J gene is TRBJ2-3, the V gene TRBV20-1; perhaps TRBD2 as D (6 bases). Germline-derived CDR1 and CDR2 are DFQATT and SNEGSKA (reference sequence). Trimming took 5 bases from V and 1 from J, leaving 13 bases between them. The CDR3 is made up of 14 amino acids.

The chain joins TRBV11-2 to TRBJ1-5; perhaps TRBD1 as D (5 bases). Germline V CDR1 and CDR2: SGHAT, FQNNGV. V was trimmed by 5 bases and J by 6 bases, leaving 8 bases between them. CDR3 length: 12 residues. In DNA, the CDR3 is TGTGCCAGCAGCCGCGGGGGTCAGCCCCAGCATTTT. Its translation: CASSRGGQPQHF.

The CDR3 DNA follows: TGCGCCAGCAGTGCTGGGGCTAGGGAGTTCTTC. This translates into CASSAGAREFF. V usage is TRBV10-2 and J usage is TRBJ2-1, with D possibly TRBD1 on 5 matching bases. Deletions cut 4 bases from V and 14 bases from J, with 12 bases between. Germline V gives CDR1 WSHSY, CDR2 SAAADI. This CDR3 has 11 amino acids.

This clonotype has at least ten counts. The CDR3 coding sequence is TGTGCCAGCCGCCCGATGGGGTCCTACAATGAGCAGTTCTTC. It yields the protein CASRPMGSYNEQFF. This rearrangement joins TRBV7-8 to TRBJ2-1; D remains ambiguous. Trimming cost V 8 bases and J 1 base, with 12 bases left between them. This CDR3 has 14 residues. Germline values: CDR1 SGHVS, CDR2 FQNEAQ.

The chain uses TRBV12-3 or TRBV12-4 and TRBJ2-5; D may correspond to TRBD1 or TRBD2 (5 bases each). The CDR3 sequence is 16 residues long. V gave up 3 bases and J gave up 2 bases, with 16 bases separating them. Written as DNA, the CDR3 is TGTGCCAGCAGTTTGAGGCTGGGGACGGATCAAGAGACCCAGTACTTC. It codes for CASSLRLGTDQETQYF.

This clonotype occurred a few times. The chain has TRBV12-3 or TRBV12-4 and TRBJ2-1, with TRBD1 matching 10 bases. J gave up 7 bases and V 7 bases, and 10 bases lay outside the gene matches. This CDR3 comprises 15 residues. CDR3 sequence (DNA): TGTGCCAGCATTCGTAGTGGACAGGGGGGGAATGAGCAGTTCTTC. Translated, it gives CASIRSGQGGNEQFF.

This clonotype was recorded many times. The chain is built from TRBV10-3 and TRBJ2-6, with a possible D match to TRBD1 (6 bases). The length of the CDR3 is 15 residues. CDR1 is ENHRY, CDR2 SYGVKD, per germline. Trimming left V 7 bases short and J 1 base short, with 11 bases between. CDR3 bases: TGTGCCATCAATAAGGGGGAATCTGGGGCCAACGTCCTGACTTTC. Protein: CAINKGESGANVLTF.

This chain joins TRBV6-5 and TRBJ1-2; weak D call: TRBD1 (6 bases). The CDR3 has 12 residues. The V end lost 5 bases, the J end lost 8 bases, and 12 bases lay between the germline ends. Looked up from germline, CDR1 is MNHEY and CDR2 is SVGAGI. The CDR3 protein is CASSPTGNGYTF. CDR3 nucleotide sequence: TGTGCCAGCAGTCCCACAGGGAACGGCTACACCTTC.

The genes are TRBV20-1 and TRBJ2-5, with D perhaps TRBD2 (5 bases). V lost 3 bases to trimming and J lost 4 bases, with 15 bases between them. This CDR3 spans 14 amino acids. CDR1 and CDR2 (germline): DFQATT, SNEGSKA (reference sequence). CDR3 in DNA: TGCAGTGCTAGCCCCGGAGCGGTGGCAGAGACCCAGTACTTC. Protein product: CSASPGAVAETQYF.